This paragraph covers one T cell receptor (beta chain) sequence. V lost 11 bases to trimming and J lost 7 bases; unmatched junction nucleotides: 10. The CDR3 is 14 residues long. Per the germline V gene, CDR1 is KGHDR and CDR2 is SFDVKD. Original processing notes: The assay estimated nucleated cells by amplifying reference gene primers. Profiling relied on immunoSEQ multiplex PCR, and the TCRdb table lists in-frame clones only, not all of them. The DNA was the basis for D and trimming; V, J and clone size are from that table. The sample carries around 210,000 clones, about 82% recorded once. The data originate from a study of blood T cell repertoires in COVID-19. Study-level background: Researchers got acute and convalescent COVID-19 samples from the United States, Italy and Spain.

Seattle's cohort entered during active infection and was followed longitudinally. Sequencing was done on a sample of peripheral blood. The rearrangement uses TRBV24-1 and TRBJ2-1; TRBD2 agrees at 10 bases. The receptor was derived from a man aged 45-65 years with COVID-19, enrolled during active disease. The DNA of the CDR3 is TGTGCCATAAACCCCGGGACTAGCGTAAATGAGCAGTTCTTC. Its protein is CAINPGTSVNEQFF.